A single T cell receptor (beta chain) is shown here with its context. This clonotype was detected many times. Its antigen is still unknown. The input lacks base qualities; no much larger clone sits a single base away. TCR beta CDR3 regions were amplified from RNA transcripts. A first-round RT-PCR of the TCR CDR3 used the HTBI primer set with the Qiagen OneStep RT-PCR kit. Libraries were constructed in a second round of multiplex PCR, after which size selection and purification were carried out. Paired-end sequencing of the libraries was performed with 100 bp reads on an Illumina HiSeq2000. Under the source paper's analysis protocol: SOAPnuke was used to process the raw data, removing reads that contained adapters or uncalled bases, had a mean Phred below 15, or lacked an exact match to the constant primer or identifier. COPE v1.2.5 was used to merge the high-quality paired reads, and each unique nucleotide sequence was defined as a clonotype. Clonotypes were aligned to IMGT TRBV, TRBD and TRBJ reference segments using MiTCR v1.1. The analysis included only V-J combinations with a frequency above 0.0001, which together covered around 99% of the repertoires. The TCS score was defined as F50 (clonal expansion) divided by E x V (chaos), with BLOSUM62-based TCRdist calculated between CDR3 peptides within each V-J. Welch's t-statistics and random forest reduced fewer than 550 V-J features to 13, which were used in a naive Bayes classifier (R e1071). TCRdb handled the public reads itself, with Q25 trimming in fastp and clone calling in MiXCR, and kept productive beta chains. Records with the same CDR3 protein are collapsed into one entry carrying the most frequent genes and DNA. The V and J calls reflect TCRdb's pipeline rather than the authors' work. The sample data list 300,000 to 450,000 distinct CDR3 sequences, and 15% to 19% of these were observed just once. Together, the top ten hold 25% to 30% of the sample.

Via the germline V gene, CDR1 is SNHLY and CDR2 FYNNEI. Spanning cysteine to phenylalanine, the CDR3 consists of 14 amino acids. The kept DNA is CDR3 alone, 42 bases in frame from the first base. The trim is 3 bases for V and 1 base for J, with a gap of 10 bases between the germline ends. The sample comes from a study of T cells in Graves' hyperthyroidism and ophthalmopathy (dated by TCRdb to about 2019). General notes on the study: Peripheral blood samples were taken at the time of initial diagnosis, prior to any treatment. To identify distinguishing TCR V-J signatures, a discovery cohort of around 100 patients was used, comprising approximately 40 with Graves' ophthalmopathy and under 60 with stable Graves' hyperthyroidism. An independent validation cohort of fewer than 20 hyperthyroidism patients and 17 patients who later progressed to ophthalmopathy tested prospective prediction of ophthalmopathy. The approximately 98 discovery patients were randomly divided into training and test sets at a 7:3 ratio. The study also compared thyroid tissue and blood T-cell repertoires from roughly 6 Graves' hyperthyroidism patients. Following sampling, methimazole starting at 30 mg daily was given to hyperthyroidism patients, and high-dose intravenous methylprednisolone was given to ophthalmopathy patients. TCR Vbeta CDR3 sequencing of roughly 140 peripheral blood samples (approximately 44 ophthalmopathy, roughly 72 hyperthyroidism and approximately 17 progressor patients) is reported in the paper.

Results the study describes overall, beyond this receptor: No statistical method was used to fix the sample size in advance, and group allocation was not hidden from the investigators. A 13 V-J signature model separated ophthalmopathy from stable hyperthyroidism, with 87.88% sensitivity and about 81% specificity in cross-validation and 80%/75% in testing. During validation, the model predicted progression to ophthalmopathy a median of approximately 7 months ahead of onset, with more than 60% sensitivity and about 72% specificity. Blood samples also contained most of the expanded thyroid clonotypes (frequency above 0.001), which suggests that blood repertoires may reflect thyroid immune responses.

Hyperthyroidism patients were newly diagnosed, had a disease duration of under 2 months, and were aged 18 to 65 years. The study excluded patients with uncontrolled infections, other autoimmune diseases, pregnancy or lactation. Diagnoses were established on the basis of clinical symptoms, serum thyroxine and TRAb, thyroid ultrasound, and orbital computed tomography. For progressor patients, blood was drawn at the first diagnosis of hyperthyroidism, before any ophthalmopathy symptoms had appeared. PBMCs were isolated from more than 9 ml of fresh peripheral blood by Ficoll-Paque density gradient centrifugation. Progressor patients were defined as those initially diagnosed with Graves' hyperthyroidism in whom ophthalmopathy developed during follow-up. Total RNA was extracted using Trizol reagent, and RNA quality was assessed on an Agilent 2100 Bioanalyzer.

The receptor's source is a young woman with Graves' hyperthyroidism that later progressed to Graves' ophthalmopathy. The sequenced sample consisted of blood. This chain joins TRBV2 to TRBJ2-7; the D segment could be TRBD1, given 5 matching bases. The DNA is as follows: TGTGCCAGCAGTGATACAGGTCTGTCCTACGAGCAGTACTTC. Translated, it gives CASSDTGLSYEQYF.